This section outlines one TCR beta chain sequence together with its context. Given the absence of the conserved phenylalanine or tryptophan at the CDR3 end, a read error is likely. The sample originates from a study of tumor-infiltrating lymphocytes in primary liver carcinoma. Looking at the study overall: Both sexes were represented among patients, who were 30 to 69 years old. Productive TCRbeta reads per sample were roughly 3.5 to 7.5 million, not differing by tissue.

Germline DNA was also extracted, and blood RNA was taken from unsorted whole blood. A constant-region primer primed TCR beta cDNA synthesis from about 490 ng of total RNA. ARM-PCR was slightly modified, and three nested multiplex PCR rounds with it gave rise to the TCR beta libraries. Investigators reported that the first two PCR rounds, at 10 to 11 cycles each, used TRBV1-TRBV30 forward primers with a C-beta reverse primer. Each CDR3 protein gets one entry after TCRdb re-called the multiplex PCR reads with MiXCR. The sample includes about 200,000 distinct CDR3 sequences, around three fifths of them seen just once. V lost 1 base, J lost 1 base, and 1 base lay in between. Germline CDR1 SEHNR, CDR2 FQNEAQ (reference sequence). The CDR3 runs to 13 residues.

This TCR came from an older woman with primary liver carcinoma and hepatitis B virus infection. The gene calls are TRBV7-9 and TRBJ2-2; no firm D call. The sequenced sample was peripheral blood. The CDR3, as DNA: TGTGCCAGCAGCTTAGGGAACACCGGGGAGCTGTTTCTT. It encodes CASSLGNTGELFL.